One sample yielded the 27 T cell receptor beta chains listed below, sequenced in a study of T-cell reconstitution after alpha-beta-depleted transplantation in children. As it was prepared, the TCRbeta library received unique molecular identifiers. From the PCR reads, TCRdb called clonotypes with MiXCR, one entry per CDR3 protein. The table has about 600,000 distinct CDR3 sequences, approximately 12% seen once. Sequenced material: PBMCs, mostly from graft donor cells, taken 360 days after TCRalphabeta/CD19-depleted stem cell transplant. Receptor source: a male patient aged 10 to 17 who had a stem cell transplant for acute myeloid leukemia, so the T cells may come from the graft donor.

The V call is TRBV24-1, the J call TRBJ2-5; D gene uncertain. Germline CDR1 is KGHDR and CDR2 is SFDVKD. This CDR3 is 13 amino acids long. Trimming pared 3 bases from V and 0 bases from J, leaving 4 bases between. CDR3 in DNA: TGTGCCACCAGTGATCCGAACCAAGAGACCCAGTACTTC. Its translation is CATSDPNQETQYF.

V gene TRBV7-9 combines with J gene TRBJ2-3; 7 nucleotides agree with TRBD1. Trimming removed 6 bases from V and 1 base from J; junction bases left unmatched: 7. The germline gives CDR1 SEHNR, CDR2 FQNEAQ (reference sequence). The CDR3 extends over 15 amino acids. CDR3 sequence (DNA): TGTGCCAGCAGACATACCGGGACAGGCACAGATACGCAGTATTTT. It codes for CASRHTGTGTDTQYF.

For this clonotype: A read error may account for a junction end that differs from germline. The genes are TRBV6-5 and TRBJ2-7; 7 bases agree with TRBD2. The germline gives CDR1 MNHEY, CDR2 SVGAGI. The CDR3 totals 15 residues. DNA of the CDR3: TGTGCCAACAGTTACTCGAAAGGGAGGGCCGACGAGCAGTACTTC. This sequence encodes CANSYSKGRADEQYF.

The rearrangement uses TRBV20-1 and TRBJ1-1; D remains ambiguous. V was cut by 1 base and J by 0 bases, with 12 bases left in between. The CDR3 is 15 amino acids. From germline, CDR1 is DFQATT and CDR2 SNEGSKA (reference sequence). The CDR3: CSARGPSMMNTEAFF. As DNA, the CDR3 is TGCAGTGCTAGAGGTCCCAGTATGATGAACACTGAAGCTTTCTTT.

The chain's CDR3 is CASSSGLERHNEQFF. The DNA for the CDR3 is TGTGCCAGCAGCTCAGGACTAGAACGGCACAATGAGCAGTTCTTC. The chain recombines TRBV7-3 with TRBJ2-1; 7 bases agree with TRBD2. CDR3 length equals 15 residues. Germline V gene lookup returns CDR1 SGHTA and CDR2 FQGTGA. The junction had 8 bases not matched to a gene; V was cut back by 4 bases and J by 5 bases.

The V and J genes are TRBV4-3 and TRBJ2-7; 8 positions match TRBD2. This CDR3 region has 17 residues. Germline CDR1 is LGHNA and CDR2 is YSLEER. J was trimmed by 6 bases and V by 3 bases; bases with no gene match: 16. CDR3 coding DNA: TGCGCCAGCAGCCAGGCGCCGTCGGGGACTAGGGCTTTCGAGCAGTACTTC. It encodes CASSQAPSGTRAFEQYF.

This clonotype has ten or more counts. The V call is TRBV28, the J call TRBJ2-1; a weak D match, TRBD1 (6 bases). V lost 9 bases to trimming and J lost 5 bases, with 8 bases between them. There are 11 residues in the CDR3. The germline V gene encodes CDR1 MDHEN and CDR2 SYDVKM. The DNA of the CDR3 is TGTGCCAGTGGACAGAACAATGAGCAGTTCTTC. It codes for CASGQNNEQFF.

The rearrangement links TRBV6-2 or TRBV6-3 to TRBJ2-7, with a weak D call TRBD1 (5 bases). The germline CDR1 and CDR2 sequences are MNHEY and SVGEGT. Trimming took 0 bases from V and 2 from J, leaving 8 bases between them. This CDR3 is 14 amino acids long. The CDR3 protein is CASSYSGVTYEQYF. CDR3 sequence (DNA): TGTGCCAGCAGTTACTCAGGGGTAACCTACGAGCAGTACTTC.

The genes are TRBV20-1 and TRBJ1-1; no definite D call. Germline CDR1 is DFQATT and CDR2 is SNEGSKA (reference sequence). This CDR3 comprises 13 residues. V gave up 3 bases and J gave up 9 bases, with 17 bases separating them. The CDR3 nucleotides read TGCAGTGCTAGGGAGAGGGCCAGGTTGAAAGCTTTCTTT. Translated, it gives CSARERARLKAFF.

This chain uses TRBV20-1 with TRBJ2-7; 8 bases fit TRBD2. Germline values: CDR1 DFQATT, CDR2 SNEGSKA (reference sequence). The V segment lost 3 bases and the J segment 1 base; nucleotides outside the gene matches: 2. The CDR3 covers 13 residues. The CDR3 region is CSASQRGSYEQYF. The CDR3 bases are TGCAGTGCTAGTCAGCGGGGGTCCTACGAGCAGTACTTC.

This clonotype came up a few times. The gene calls are TRBV12-3 or TRBV12-4 and TRBJ1-3; D unresolved. There are 13 residues in the CDR3. The ends were cut back, 2 bases at V and 4 bases at J, with 6 bases in the middle. CDR3 sequence reads: CASSLKDGNTIYF. The CDR3 nucleotides are TGTGCCAGCAGTTTAAAGGACGGAAACACCATATATTTT.

V and J are TRBV5-1 and TRBJ2-1, with 10 nucleotides matching TRBD2. CDR1 and CDR2 (germline): SGHRS, YFSETQ. V lost 4 bases and J lost 0; bases outside the gene matches: 7. CDR3 length equals 17 residues. The CDR3 DNA sequence: TGCGCCAGCAGCCCTGGACTAGCGGTTAGCTCCTACAATGAGCAGTTCTTC. Its translation is CASSPGLAVSSYNEQFF. Together with reference TRBV5-1 and TRBJ2-1, the CDR3 gives the full variable domain: KAGVTQTPRYLIKTRGQQVTLSCSPISGHRSVSWYQQTPGQGLQFLFEYFSETQRNKGNFPGRFSGRQFSNSRSEMNVSTLELGDSALYLCASSPGLAVSSYNEQFFGPGTRLTVL.

This chain joins TRBV12-3 or TRBV12-4 and TRBJ2-1; TRBD2 matches at 12 bases. Germline trimming cut 6 bases from V and 3 bases from J; bases unmatched to any gene: 9. The CDR3 is 17 residues long. CDR3 DNA: TGTGCCAGCAGGGTAACTAGCGGGAGGCCCTACTACAATGAGCAGTTCTTC. Amino acids: CASRVTSGRPYYNEQFF.

The V gene is TRBV28, the J gene TRBJ1-2; D gene ambiguous. The V end was cut by 11 bases, the J end by 0 bases, with 13 bases between. The length of the CDR3 is 13 residues. Germline V lookup: CDR1 MDHEN, CDR2 SYDVKM. The CDR3 DNA follows: TGTGCCTCGATTTCTCCTGCTAACTATGGCTACACCTTC. This codes for CASISPANYGYTF.

This chain links TRBV15 with TRBJ2-4; the match to TRBD2 covers 8 bases. Trimming at V came to 1 base and at J to 4 bases, leaving 9 bases not matched to a gene. Germline loops: CDR1 LNHNV, CDR2 YYDKDF (reference sequence). The CDR3 covers 17 residues. Here the CDR3 reads CATSRVSGAMGKNIQYF. CDR3 in DNA: TGTGCCACCAGCAGAGTTAGCGGGGCCATGGGGAAAAACATTCAGTACTTC.

This clonotype was seen repeatedly, ten times or more. The V call is TRBV14, the J call TRBJ2-7; the match to TRBD1 covers 10 bases. In germline, CDR1 is SGHDN, CDR2 FVKESK. This CDR3 is 16 amino acids long. With V trimmed by 5 bases and J by 3 bases, 10 bases remained unmatched. CDR3 bases: TGTGCCAGCAGCGATCCCCGGGACAGGGGTTTCTACGAGCAGTACTTC. This gives the protein CASSDPRDRGFYEQYF.

The rearrangement links TRBV7-2 to TRBJ1-2; D gene ambiguous. Germline CDR1 is SGHTA and CDR2 is FQGNSA. CDR3 length: 12 amino acids. V lost 2 bases, J lost 6 bases, and 7 bases lay in between. CDR3 in amino acids: CASSLRQDGYTF. The CDR3 DNA follows: TGTGCCAGCAGCTTACGGCAGGATGGCTACACCTTC. Looking up the rest from reference TRBV7-2 and TRBJ1-2 gives the full variable domain: GAGVSQSPSNKVTEKGKDVELRCDPISGHTALYWYRQSLGQGLEFLIYFQGNSAPDKSGLPSDRFSAERTGGSVSTLTIQRTQQEDSAVYLCASSLRQDGYTFGSGTRLTVV.

In this sample, this clonotype turned up many times. The CDR3 DNA is TGTGCCACCCACTTAGCGGGAGGGCCCACAGATACGCAGTATTTT. Its protein product is CATHLAGGPTDTQYF. The V and J genes are TRBV28 and TRBJ2-3; 11 positions match TRBD2. The germline V gene has CDR1 MDHEN and CDR2 SYDVKM. After removal of 10 bases from V and 2 bases from J, the junction contained 8 bases not matched to a gene. The CDR3 extends over 15 amino acids.

Only a few counts were recorded for this clonotype. V usage is TRBV12-3 or TRBV12-4 and J usage is TRBJ2-7; D is uncertain. V lost 8 bases and J lost 3, with 14 bases in between. The CDR3 has 13 residues. The CDR3: CASRSGTFYEQYF. CDR3 sequence (DNA): TGTGCCAGCCGATCGGGTACGTTCTACGAGCAGTACTTC.

The chain is built from TRBV28 and TRBJ2-1, with TRBD2 matching 8 bases. The germline V gene encodes CDR1 MDHEN and CDR2 SYDVKM. This CDR3 region has 16 residues. After removal of 6 bases from V and 0 bases from J, the junction contained 7 bases not matched to a gene. The CDR3 bases are TGTGCCAGCAGACGGACTAGCCATAGCTCCTACAATGAGCAGTTCTTC. Translation: CASRRTSHSSYNEQFF.

This clonotype was seen a handful of times. This sequence joins TRBV9 and TRBJ2-1, with 11 bases matching TRBD2. Trimming at V came to 0 bases and at J to 16 bases, leaving 9 bases not matched to a gene. This CDR3 is 14 amino acids long. CDR1 SGDLS and CDR2 YYNGEE come from the germline V gene. As DNA, the CDR3 is TGTGCCAGCAGCGTAGGGACTAGCGGGTTAGTGAACTTCTTC. As protein: CASSVGTSGLVNFF.

The genes are TRBV15 and TRBJ1-6, with a tentative D call TRBD1 (6 bases). V dropped 4 bases and J dropped 4 bases, with 8 bases sitting between them. This CDR3 contains 14 residues. Germline V CDR1 and CDR2: LNHNV, YYDKDF (reference sequence). The CDR3 protein is CATSNQGYNSPLHF. The DNA for the CDR3 is TGTGCCACCAGCAACCAGGGGTATAATTCACCCCTCCACTTT.

This clonotype came up many times. This CDR3 is CASSLSHPYQETQYF. DNA of the CDR3: TGTGCCAGCAGCTTGAGTCACCCGTACCAAGAGACCCAGTACTTC. The gene calls are TRBV11-2 and TRBJ2-5; no clear D gene. From germline, CDR1 is SGHAT and CDR2 FQNNGV. This CDR3 comprises 15 residues. V was pared by 3 bases and J by 0 bases, with 11 bases between.

The J gene is TRBJ2-7, the V gene TRBV4-2, with 11 bases that match TRBD2. The junction had 17 bases not matched to a gene; V was cut back by 1 base and J by 3 bases. Germline lookup yields CDR1 LGHNA and CDR2 YNFKEQ. The CDR3 loop spans 20 amino acids. The CDR3 nucleotides are TGTGCCAGCAGCCAAGTCCGACTAGCGGGACCCCTGAGGGGTCGCTACGAGCAGTACTTC. The encoded protein is CASSQVRLAGPLRGRYEQYF.

This clonotype has more than one count but fewer than ten. The gene calls are TRBV2 and TRBJ2-1; D is perhaps TRBD2 (5 bases). The germline V and J ends were trimmed by 0 bases and 4 bases, with 10 bases remaining between them. CDR3 size: 15 residues. Germline-derived CDR1 and CDR2 are SNHLY and FYNNEI. Here the CDR3 DNA reads TGTGCCAGCAGTGAAGCGCTTCGGGGTTACAATGAGCAGTTCTTC. This translates into CASSEALRGYNEQFF.

The table lists this clonotype with many counts. J is TRBJ1-5 and V is TRBV6-2 or TRBV6-3; D unclear. Germline V CDR1 and CDR2: MNHEY, SVGEGT. The CDR3 loop spans 11 amino acids. V was pared by 5 bases and J by 9 bases, with 8 bases between. The DNA for the CDR3 is TGTGCCAGCAGTCAAGGGAGGCCCCAGCATTTT. The encoded protein is CASSQGRPQHF.

V is TRBV5-1 and J is TRBJ2-1, with 11 bases identical to TRBD2. V was clipped by 2 bases and J by 6 bases; unmatched bases: 4. Germline V gene data show CDR1 as SGHRS and CDR2 as YFSETQ. The CDR3 length is 15 residues. CDR3 sequence: CASSFLAGGINEQFF. In nucleotides, the CDR3 is TGCGCCAGCAGCTTCCTAGCGGGAGGCATCAATGAGCAGTTCTTC.